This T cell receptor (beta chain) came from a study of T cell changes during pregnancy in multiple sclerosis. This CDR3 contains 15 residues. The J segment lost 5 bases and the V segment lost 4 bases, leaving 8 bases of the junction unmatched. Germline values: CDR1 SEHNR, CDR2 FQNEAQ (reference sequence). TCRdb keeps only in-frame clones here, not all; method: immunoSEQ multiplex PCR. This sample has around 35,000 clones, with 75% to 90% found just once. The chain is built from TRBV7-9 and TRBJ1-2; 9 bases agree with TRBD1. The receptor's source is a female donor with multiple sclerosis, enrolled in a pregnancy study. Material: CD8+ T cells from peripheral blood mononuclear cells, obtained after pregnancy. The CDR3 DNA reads TGTGCCAGCAGCTCAACCGGACAGGGGATATATGGCTACACCTTC. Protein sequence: CASSSTGQGIYGYTF.